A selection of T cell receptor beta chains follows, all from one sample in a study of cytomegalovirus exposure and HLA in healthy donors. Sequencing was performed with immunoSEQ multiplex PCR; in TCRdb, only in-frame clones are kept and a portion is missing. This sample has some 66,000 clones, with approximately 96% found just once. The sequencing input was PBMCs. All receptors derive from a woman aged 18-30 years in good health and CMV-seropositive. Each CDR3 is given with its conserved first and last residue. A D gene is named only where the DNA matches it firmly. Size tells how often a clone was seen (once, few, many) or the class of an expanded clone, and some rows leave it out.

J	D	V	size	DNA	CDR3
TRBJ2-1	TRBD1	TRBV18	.	TGTGCCAGCTCGATTACAGGGGGCCCTTACAATGAGCAGTTCTTC	CASSITGGPYNEQFF
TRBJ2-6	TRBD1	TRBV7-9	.	TGTGCCAACAGCTTAGTGTCAGGGGGCTTGTCTGGGGCCAACGTCCTGACTTTC	CANSLVSGGLSGANVLTF
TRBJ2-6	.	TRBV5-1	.	TGCGCCAGCAGCTTGGGAGGAGCTGGGGCCAACGTCCTGACTTTC	CASSLGGAGANVLTF
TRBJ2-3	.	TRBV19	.	TGTGCCAGTAGAGACCGGAGAATCACAGATACGCAGTATTTT	CASRDRRITDTQYF
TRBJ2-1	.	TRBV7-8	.	TGTGCCAGCAGCCCTGATGGGGGGGCGGGAATCCCCATTTACAATGAGCAGTTCTTC	CASSPDGGAGIPIYNEQFF
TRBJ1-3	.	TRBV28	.	TGTGCCAGCAGCCGGACAGCCGGAAACACCATATATTTT	CASSRTAGNTIYF
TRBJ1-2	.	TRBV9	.	TGTGCCAGCAGCCCCCGGACAATTAACTATGGCTACACCTTC	CASSPRTINYGYTF
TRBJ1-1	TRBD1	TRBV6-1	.	TGTGCCAGCAGCAACAGGGGCGGGAACACTGAAGCTTTCTTT	CASSNRGGNTEAFF
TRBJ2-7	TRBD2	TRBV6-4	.	TGTGCCAGTCCCCCCCCAATCCCAGCGGGACTCTCCTACGAGCAGTACTTC	CASPPPIPAGLSYEQYF
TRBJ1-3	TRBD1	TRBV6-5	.	TGTGCCAGCAGCACGACAGGGCTGTCTGGAAACACCATATATTTT	CASSTTGLSGNTIYF
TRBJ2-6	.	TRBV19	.	TGTGCCAGTAGTATTGCGGGATCTGGGGCCAACGTCCTGACTTTC	CASSIAGSGANVLTF
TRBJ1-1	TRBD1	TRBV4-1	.	TGCGCCAGCAGCCCGAGACAGGGGGCGAACACTGAAGCTTTCTTT	CASSPRQGANTEAFF
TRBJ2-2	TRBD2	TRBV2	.	TGTGCCAGCAGCCAAACTAGCGGGAGGGTCGGGGAGCTGTTTTTT	CASSQTSGRVGELFF
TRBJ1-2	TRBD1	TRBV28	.	TGTGCCAGCAGTTTAAATGCAGGGGGCACGGGCTACACCTTC	CASSLNAGGTGYTF
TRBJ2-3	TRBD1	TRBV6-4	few	TGTGCCAGCAGTGACTCGCAGGGGGCTGATACGCAGTATTTT	CASSDSQGADTQYF
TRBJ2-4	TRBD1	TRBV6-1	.	TGTGCCAGCAGTGGCGACAGGGGCTTAGCCAAAAACATTCAGTACTTC	CASSGDRGLAKNIQYF
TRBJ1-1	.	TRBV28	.	TGTGCCAGCAGTCTACGAGGGACTGAAGCTTTCTTT	CASSLRGTEAFF
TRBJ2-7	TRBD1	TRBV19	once	TGTGCCAGTAGTTTACGTCCGGACAGGGTTTACGAGCAGTACTTC	CASSLRPDRVYEQYF
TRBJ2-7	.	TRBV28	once	TGTGCCAGCACTGTCACGGGGGGCAGGAACTTCTACGAGCAGTACTTC	CASTVTGGRNFYEQYF
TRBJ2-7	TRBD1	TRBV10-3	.	TGTGCCATCAGGACAGGGGGCGAATTAGAGCAGTACTTC	CAIRTGGELEQYF
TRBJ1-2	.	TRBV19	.	TGTGCCAGTAGTAGGGGAGATGGCTACACCTTC	CASSRGDGYTF
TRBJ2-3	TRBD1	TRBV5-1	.	TGCGCCAGCAGCAAGGGGGACAGAGACAATACAGATACGCAGTATTTT	CASSKGDRDNTDTQYF
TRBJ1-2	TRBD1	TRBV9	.	TGTGCCAGCAGCCCCCGGGACAGAAGGGACTATGGCTACACCTTC	CASSPRDRRDYGYTF
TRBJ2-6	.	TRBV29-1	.	TGCAGCGTTGATCAATGGGCGAATGGGGCCAACGTCCTGACTTTC	CSVDQWANGANVLTF
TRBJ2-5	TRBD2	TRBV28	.	TGTGCCAGCAGTGATTCTAGCGGGACGTACCAAGAGACCCAGTACTTC	CASSDSSGTYQETQYF
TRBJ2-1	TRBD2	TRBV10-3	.	TGTGCCATCGGCACACTTGGGACTAGCGGATACAATGAGCAGTTCTTC	CAIGTLGTSGYNEQFF
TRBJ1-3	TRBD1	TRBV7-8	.	TGTGCCAGCGGGAGACAGGGGATGGTAGGAAACACCATATATTTT	CASGRQGMVGNTIYF
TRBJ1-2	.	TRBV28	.	TGTGCCAGCAGTTTTCCTGGTTACAGGGCTAACTATGGCTACACCTTC	CASSFPGYRANYGYTF
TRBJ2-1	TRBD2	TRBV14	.	TGTGCCAGCAGCTTATTATTAGCGGGGCCCTCCAGTACCTCCTACAATGAGCAGTTCTTC	CASSLLLAGPSSTSYNEQFF
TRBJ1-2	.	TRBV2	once	TGTGCCAGCAGTGGCAAGACAGCCTATGGCTACACCTTC	CASSGKTAYGYTF
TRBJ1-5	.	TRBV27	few	TGTGCCAGCAGTAAGGTTTCGGCGGGGTTGAACAATCAGCCCCAGCATTTT	CASSKVSAGLNNQPQHF
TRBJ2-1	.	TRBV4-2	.	TGTGCCAGCAGCCAAGAGGCTAGCCAACACTACAATGAGCAGTTCTTC	CASSQEASQHYNEQFF
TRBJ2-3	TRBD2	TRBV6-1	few	TGTGCCAGCAGTGAATTAGCGGGAGCGGCAGATACGCAGTATTTT	CASSELAGAADTQYF
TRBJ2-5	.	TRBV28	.	TGTGCCAGCAGCCTCCGATCCTCCTTCCATACACAAGAGACCCAGTACTTC	CASSLRSSFHTQETQYF
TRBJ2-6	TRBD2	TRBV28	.	TGTGCCAGCAGCACAGGACTAGCGGGAGTTAGTGGGGCCAACGTCCTGACTTTC	CASSTGLAGVSGANVLTF
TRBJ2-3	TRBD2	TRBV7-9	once	TGTGCCAGCAGCTTAAGCGGGATTAGCACAGATACGCAGTATTTT	CASSLSGISTDTQYF
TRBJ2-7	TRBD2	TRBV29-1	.	TGCAGCGCAGCAAGCGGGAGGGTCTACGAGCAGTACTTC	CSAASGRVYEQYF
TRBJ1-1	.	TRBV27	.	TGTGCCAGCAGTTTATCTGGGGGAGGCACTGAAGCTTTCTTT	CASSLSGGGTEAFF
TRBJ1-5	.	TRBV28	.	TGTGCCAGCAGTGCCCCGACAGGAGCAATCAGCCCCCAGCATTTT	CASSAPTGAISPQHF
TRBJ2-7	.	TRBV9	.	TGTGCCAGCAGCGTCGGAGACTACGAGCAGTACTTC	CASSVGDYEQYF
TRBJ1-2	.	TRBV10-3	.	TGTGCCATCAGTCCACATTTACAGGCGAGAAACTATGGCTACACCTTC	CAISPHLQARNYGYTF
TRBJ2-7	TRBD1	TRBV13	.	TGTGCCAGCAGCTTAACAGGGGGCGCGTTGGGGGAGCAGTACTTC	CASSLTGGALGEQYF
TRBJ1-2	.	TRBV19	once	TGTGCCAGTAGTATCCGGGATGGCTACACCTTC	CASSIRDGYTF
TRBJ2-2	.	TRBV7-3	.	TGTGCCAGCAGTTGGGACTCCAACACCGGGGAGCTGTTTTTT	CASSWDSNTGELFF
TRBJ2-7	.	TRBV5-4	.	TGTGCCAGCAGCGCTCTATTTTCCTACGAGCAGTACTTC	CASSALFSYEQYF
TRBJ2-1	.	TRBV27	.	TGTGCCAGCAGTTTAGCCCCACAGACCTACAATGAGCAGTTCTTC	CASSLAPQTYNEQFF